A single T cell receptor beta chain is shown here with its context. Its antigen is undetermined. Germline V gene sequence: CDR1 SGHTS, CDR2 YDEGEE. The CDR3 runs to 14 residues. V lost 4 bases and J 8 bases, leaving 18 bases between the germline ends. PCR amplification relied on 60 Vbeta primers (plus 13 Jbeta primers). Generated by immunoSEQ multiplex PCR, the TCRdb table keeps only in-frame clones and is missing some. The ten top clones account for less than 3.5%, within a sample of 110,000 to 150,000 clones. The data were taken from a study of cytomegalovirus exposure and HLA in healthy donors. Findings and limits, study-wide: In an earlier analysis, in roughly 580 donors, most V segments appeared productive either ~87% or ~30% of the time. Reportedly, a later analysis found an Asian-associated ancestry cluster had fewer N-insertions than the approximately 700-donor mean. Judged likely to be a sequencing artifact was a cluster of highly shared sequence variants.

Input material: PBMCs. The chain combines TRBV5-8 with TRBJ1-1; tentatively, D is TRBD1 (5 bases). This receptor was taken from a middle-aged man in good health and CMV-seronegative. The CDR3 nucleotides read TGTGCCAGCAGCCACTACCTAGACAGTACCGAAGCTTTCTTT. Amino acids: CASSHYLDSTEAFF.